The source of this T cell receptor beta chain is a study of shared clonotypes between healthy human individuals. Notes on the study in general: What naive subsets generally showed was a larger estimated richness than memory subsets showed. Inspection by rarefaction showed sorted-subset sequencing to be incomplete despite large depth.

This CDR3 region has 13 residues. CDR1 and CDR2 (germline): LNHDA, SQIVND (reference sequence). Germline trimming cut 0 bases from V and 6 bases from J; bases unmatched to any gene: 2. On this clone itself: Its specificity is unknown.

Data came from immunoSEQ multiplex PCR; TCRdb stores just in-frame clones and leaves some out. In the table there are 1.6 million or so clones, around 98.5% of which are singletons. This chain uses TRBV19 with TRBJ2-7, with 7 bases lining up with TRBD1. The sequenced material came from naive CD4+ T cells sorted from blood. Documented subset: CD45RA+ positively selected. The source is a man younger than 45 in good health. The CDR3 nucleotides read TGTGCCAGTAGTATAGAAACAGGGGCCGAGCAGTACTTC. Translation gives CASSIETGAEQYF.